The 20 T cell receptor beta chains below all came from one sample that was sequenced in a study of post-analysis software for immune sequencing data. Unique molecular identifiers were built into the TCR beta cDNA libraries. TCRdb called the PCR reads again in MiXCR, with one record for every CDR3 protein. This table holds roughly 170,000 distinct CDR3 sequences, roughly 30% found once. These receptors have no known antigen. Study observations and caveats: There were five TRBV segments more frequent in patients than controls, and TRBV5-6, TRBV5-1 and TRBV20-1 were among them.

The source material was blood. The receptors were gathered from a girl aged 5 to 17 with multiple sclerosis.

There are many counts of this clonotype. This CDR3 is CASSTGNYGYTF. In DNA, the CDR3 is TGTGCCAGCAGCACCGGAAACTATGGCTACACCTTC. The chain has TRBV5-6 and TRBJ1-2; D is uncertain. V lost 4 bases and J 2 bases, leaving 6 bases between the germline ends. Germline CDR1 SGHDT, CDR2 YYEEEE. The CDR3 spans 12 residues.

The chain employs TRBV7-8 and TRBJ2-3; 12 positions agree with TRBD2. The germline CDR1 and CDR2 sequences are SGHVS and FQNEAQ. This CDR3 contains 15 residues. V shed 5 bases, J shed 5 bases, and the junction held 5 bases outside the gene matches. The CDR3 nucleotides are TGTGCCAGCAGCCTGCTAGCGGGAGGGATAGATACGCAGTATTTT. It yields the protein CASSLLAGGIDTQYF.

This clonotype occurred many times. V is TRBV7-4 and J is TRBJ1-2, with D possibly being TRBD1 (6 bases). The CDR3 loop spans 14 amino acids. V gave up 2 bases and J gave up 2 bases, with 9 bases separating them. Germline V gene lookup returns CDR1 SGHVT and CDR2 SQSDAQ. This CDR3 reads CASSLTQGNYGYTF. DNA of the CDR3: TGTGCCAGCAGCTTAACCCAGGGGAACTATGGCTACACCTTC.

This clonotype was picked up a small number of times. The chain employs TRBV6-5 and TRBJ1-2; D is perhaps TRBD1 (5 bases). Germline V CDR1 and CDR2: MNHEY, SVGAGI. The CDR3 spans 13 residues. V lost 2 bases, J lost 5 bases, and 9 bases lay in between. The CDR3 nucleotides read TGTGCCAGCAGTTACAGGGGACCTTATGGCTACACCTTC. Protein sequence: CASSYRGPYGYTF.

The table lists this clonotype with many counts. The J gene is TRBJ1-2, the V gene TRBV12-3 or TRBV12-4; D gene ambiguous. The CDR3 totals 14 residues. The V end was cut by 5 bases, the J end by 4 bases, with 14 bases between. In DNA, the CDR3 is TGTGCCAGCAGTCAAGGCTTTAGGGTCTATGGCTACACCTTC. This encodes CASSQGFRVYGYTF.

The table lists this clonotype with many counts. The chain couples TRBV4-1 to TRBJ1-1; the D is unclear. The V gene's germline CDR1 is MGHRA and CDR2 YSYEKL. The V gene lost 3 bases and the J gene lost 4 bases, with 12 bases spanning the gap. CDR3 length: 14 amino acids. CDR3 DNA sequence: TGCGCCAGCAGCCACTGGACCCGCGGCACTGAAGCTTTCTTT. Its translation is CASSHWTRGTEAFF.

In its sample, this clonotype was seen a few times. This may come from a read error, since a much larger clone is one base off. The DNA for the CDR3 is TGTGCCACCGGTAGCGGGGGAGAGACCCAGTACTTC. Protein: CATGSGGETQYF. The chain uses TRBV10-3 and TRBJ2-7, with 9 bases identical to TRBD2. The end of the DNA aligns better with TRBJ2-5, so the J call may be wrong. The CDR3 sequence is 12 residues long. Germline assignment: CDR1 ENHRY and CDR2 SYGVKD.

The chain carries TRBV29-1 and TRBJ2-5; the match to TRBD2 covers 7 bases. The germline gives CDR1 SQVTM, CDR2 ANQGSEA. The CDR3 spans 15 residues. Losses at the gene ends were 6 bases for V and 5 bases for J; bases not matched to a gene: 15. CDR3 sequence: CSVGLVRVVSETQYF. DNA for the CDR3: TGCAGCGTCGGACTAGTCAGAGTGGTATCGGAGACCCAGTACTTC. Variable domain in full (rest from reference TRBV29-1 and TRBJ2-5): SAVISQKPSRDICQRGTSLTIQCQVDSQVTMMFWYRQQPGQSLTLIATANQGSEATYESGFVIDKFPISRPNLTFSTLTVSNMSPEDSSIYLCSVGLVRVVSETQYFGPGTRLLVL.

The table lists this clonotype with many counts. V and J are TRBV7-2 and TRBJ2-1; the D call may be TRBD1 or TRBD2 (5 bases each). The CDR3 runs 15 residues. Trimming removed 5 bases from V and 6 bases from J, with 17 bases in between. Germline V gene sequence: CDR1 SGHTA, CDR2 FQGNSA. CDR3 nucleotides: TGTGCCAGCAGCCGAAAAAGCGGTGGGGGCAATGAGCAGTTCTTC. It is translated as CASSRKSGGGNEQFF.

Worth noting for this clonotype: Germline is not matched at one junction end, which may reflect a read error. This chain joins TRBV27 and TRBJ1-1, with a tentative D call TRBD1 (5 bases). Germline CDR1 and CDR2: MNHEY and SMNVEV (reference sequence). The CDR3 runs to 12 residues. CDR3 residues: CTSSYGGTEAFF. The CDR3 coding sequence is TGTACCAGCAGTTATGGGGGGACTGAAGCTTTCTTT.

This rearrangement joins TRBV10-1 to TRBJ2-5; D gene uncertain. The CDR3 consists of 13 residues. CDR1 and CDR2 from the germline V gene are WNHNN and SYGVQD (reference sequence). Trimming removed 4 bases from V and 4 bases from J, with 10 bases in between. The CDR3 here is CASSAWPGETQYF. CDR3 coding DNA: TGCGCCAGCAGTGCGTGGCCGGGAGAGACCCAGTACTTC.

Regarding this clonotype: A read error may produce the germline difference seen at one junction end. The chain joins TRBV10-3 to TRBJ1-1; no reliable D call. Germline lookup yields CDR1 ENHRY and CDR2 SYGVKD. The CDR3 length is 14 residues. The CDR3 reads CAVSQQIKNTEAFF. The CDR3 coding sequence is TGTGCCGTCAGCCAGCAAATTAAGAACACTGAAGCTTTCTTT.

This clonotype was seen only a few times. A junction end diverges from the germline sequence, so it may reflect a read error. The rearrangement links TRBV6-1 to TRBJ2-3; 9 bases line up with TRBD2. The germline V gene encodes CDR1 MNHNS and CDR2 SASEGT. The CDR3 totals 17 residues. Here the CDR3 reads CAGSQGGGEEFPDTQYF. The CDR3 DNA is TGTGCCGGCAGTCAAGGCGGGGGGGAAGAGTTCCCAGATACGCAGTATTTT.

This clonotype was recorded a few times. The gene calls are TRBV2 and TRBJ1-2, with a tentative D call TRBD1 (6 bases). The CDR3 extends over 13 amino acids. The ends were cut back, 5 bases at V and 1 base at J, with 8 bases in the middle. Germline assignment: CDR1 SNHLY and CDR2 FYNNEI. CDR3 sequence: CASSPDSNYGYTF. CDR3 bases: TGTGCCAGCAGTCCGGACAGTAACTATGGCTACACCTTC.

V gene TRBV2 combines with J gene TRBJ2-3; no firm D call. V was clipped by 4 bases and J by 7 bases, with 9 bases between them. The germline CDR1 and CDR2 sequences are SNHLY and FYNNEI. The CDR3 is 12 residues long. CDR3 sequence: CASSVGVHTQYF. CDR3 bases: TGTGCCAGCAGTGTTGGGGTGCATACGCAGTATTTT.

This clonotype has ten or more counts. The CDR3 sequence: CASYRSLAGLYNEGQFF. The CDR3 DNA sequence: TGTGCCAGCTACCGTTCCCTAGCCGGTCTTTACAATGAGGGGCAGTTCTTC. V and J are TRBV27 and TRBJ2-1, with D possibly being TRBD2 (5 bases). CDR1 is MNHEY, CDR2 SMNVEV, per germline (reference sequence). The CDR3 sequence is 17 residues long. V was cut by 8 bases and J by 12 bases, with 32 bases left in between.

The J gene is TRBJ1-1, the V gene TRBV11-2; D is ambiguous. This CDR3 has 15 amino acids. Germline V lookup: CDR1 SGHAT, CDR2 FQNNGV. V was pared by 3 bases and J by 0 bases, with 11 bases between. CDR3 DNA sequence: TGTGCCAGCAGCTTTTGGACGGATATGAACACTGAAGCTTTCTTT. This sequence encodes CASSFWTDMNTEAFF.

A note on this clonotype: A much larger clone sits a single nucleotide away, making a read error possible. This rearrangement joins TRBV10-3 to TRBJ2-1; 7 bases line up with TRBD2. With 9 bases clipped from V and 10 bases from J, the junction kept 9 bases outside the gene matches. Germline CDR1 ENHRY, CDR2 SYGVKD. The CDR3 is 12 amino acids. The CDR3 DNA reads TGTGCCATAGGGCGGGAGTTGTACGAGCAGTTCTTC. This translates into CAIGRELYEQFF.

To note about this clonotype: A much larger clone is a single base away; this may be a read error. The V gene is TRBV12-3 or TRBV12-4, the J gene TRBJ1-2, with a tentative D call TRBD1 (6 bases). The CDR3 consists of 13 residues. Between the trimmed V and J ends, which lost 3 bases and 5 bases, there was a span of 10 bases. CDR3 region: CASSLGAVYGYTF. CDR3 coding DNA: TGTGCCAGCAGTTTGGGGGCAGTATATGGCTACACCTTC.

This clonotype was seen repeatedly, ten times or more. The J gene is TRBJ2-5, the V gene TRBV20-1, with TRBD1 matching 8 bases. The CDR3 length is 15 residues. Germline assignment: CDR1 DFQATT and CDR2 SNEGSKA (reference sequence). V was pared by 6 bases and J by 1 base, with 10 bases of the junction left unmatched. The CDR3 is CSAEMTGVGQETQYF. CDR3 DNA: TGCAGTGCGGAAATGACAGGGGTCGGCCAAGAGACCCAGTACTTC.